Included here is one T cell receptor (beta chain) sequence, with context. Antigen unknown. This sample stems from a study of monozygotic twins with inflammatory bowel disease. Study-level results: No discrimination was achieved between different T cell subtypes.

cDNA for TCRalpha and TCRbeta was amplified by nested PCRs of around 15 then 8 to 10 cycles. TCRdb re-called the 5' RACE reads and gives one entry per CDR3 protein, without DNA. In total, the table holds a few hundred thousand distinct CDR3 sequences. Germline-derived CDR1 and CDR2 are SQVTM and ANQGSEA. This CDR3 spans 14 amino acids. The TCR comes from a human donor with ulcerative colitis or Crohn's disease, or a healthy co-twin of an affected twin (not recorded which). Sequenced: blood. The chain uses TRBV29-1 and TRBJ2-1; checking the TCRdb D call of TRBD1 is not possible without DNA. CDR3 loop: CSVTGETSYNEQFF.